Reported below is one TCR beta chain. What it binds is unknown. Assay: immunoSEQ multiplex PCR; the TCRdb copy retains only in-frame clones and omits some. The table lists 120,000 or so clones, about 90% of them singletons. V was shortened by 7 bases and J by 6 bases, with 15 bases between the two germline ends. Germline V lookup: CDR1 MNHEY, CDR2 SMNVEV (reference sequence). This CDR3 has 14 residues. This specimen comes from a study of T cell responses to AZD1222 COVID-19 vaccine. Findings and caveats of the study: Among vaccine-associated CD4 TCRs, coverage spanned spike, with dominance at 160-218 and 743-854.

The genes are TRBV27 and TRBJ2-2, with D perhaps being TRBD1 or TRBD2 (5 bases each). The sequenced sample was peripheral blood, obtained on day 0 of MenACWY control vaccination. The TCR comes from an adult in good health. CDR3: CASNSLGAAGELFF. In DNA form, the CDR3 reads TGTGCCAGCAACTCACTCGGGGCCGCCGGGGAGCTGTTTTTT.